Each of the 22 T cell receptor beta chains below was sequenced from the same sample in a study of tumor-infiltrating lymphocytes in localized non-small cell lung cancer. Some clones are missing from TCRdb's copy, which holds only in-frame ones; the method was immunoSEQ multiplex PCR. The sample has over 14,000 clones; 82% are singletons. The source material was lung tumor tissue. Receptor source: a human donor with non-small cell lung cancer.

The chain combines TRBV5-5 with TRBJ1-4; no definite D call. This CDR3 is built from 14 residues. Between the trimmed V and J ends, which lost 4 bases and 5 bases, there was a span of 12 bases. Germline CDR1 and CDR2: SGHKS and YYEKEE (reference sequence). This CDR3 is CASSLRVANEKLFF. CDR3 coding DNA: TGTGCCAGCAGCCTCCGGGTTGCCAATGAAAAACTGTTTTTT.

The gene calls are TRBV5-1 and TRBJ2-3, with TRBD2 as a possible D gene (5 bases). CDR1 is SGHRS and CDR2 is YFSETQ in the germline V gene. The CDR3 is made up of 15 amino acids. Trimming shortened V by 4 bases and J by 0 bases, and 12 bases separated the two germline ends. As DNA, the CDR3 is TGCGCCAGCAGCCGACGACTACATAGCACAGATACGCAGTATTTT. This encodes CASSRRLHSTDTQYF.

This clone appeared a single time. The CDR3 sequence is CASSRDNEFGQYF. The CDR3 nucleotides read TGCGCCAGCAGCCGGGATAATGAATTTGGGCAGTACTTC. The chain couples TRBV5-1 to TRBJ2-7; D may be TRBD2 (5 bases). Germline V gene data show CDR1 as SGHRS and CDR2 as YFSETQ. The CDR3 runs to 13 residues. V was pared by 4 bases and J by 9 bases, with 17 bases between.

J is TRBJ2-7 and V is TRBV15, with 10 bases fitting TRBD2. The germline V gene has CDR1 LNHNV and CDR2 YYDKDF (reference sequence). The junction had 9 bases not matched to a gene; V was cut back by 3 bases and J by 4 bases. The CDR3 has 16 residues. In DNA form, the CDR3 reads TGTGCCACCAGCAGTCAAGCGGGAGGGCCGGGGTACGAGCAGTACTTC. It encodes CATSSQAGGPGYEQYF.

V gene TRBV5-4 combines with J gene TRBJ1-4, with a tentative D call TRBD1 (6 bases). The CDR3 length is 16 residues. CDR1 and CDR2 (germline): SGHNT, YYREEE (reference sequence). V dropped 0 bases and J dropped 2 bases, with 11 bases sitting between them. The CDR3 loop reads CASSLGQGRTNEKLFF. The CDR3 region has the DNA TGTGCCAGCAGCTTGGGTCAGGGGCGGACTAATGAAAAACTGTTTTTT. The variable domain in full, completed from reference TRBV5-4 and TRBJ1-4, reads ETGVTQSPTHLIKTRGQQVTLRCSSQSGHNTVSWYQQALGQGPQFIFQYYREEENGRGNFPPRFSGLQFPNYSSELNVNALELDDSALYLCASSLGQGRTNEKLFFGSGTQLSVL.

The chain recombines TRBV7-8 with TRBJ1-4, with D unresolved. Germline V gene data show CDR1 as SGHVS and CDR2 as FQNEAQ. V gave up 1 base and J gave up 4 bases, with 13 bases separating them. CDR3 size: 16 residues. The CDR3 DNA reads TGTGCCAGCAGCTTAGTTATGGCATGGGGTAATGAAAAACTGTTTTTT. Amino acids: CASSLVMAWGNEKLFF. Complete variable domain (other parts from reference TRBV7-8 and TRBJ1-4): GAGVSQSPRYKVAKRGQDVALRCDPISGHVSLFWYQQALGQGPEFLTYFQNEAQLDKSGLPSDRFFAERPEGSVSTLKIQRTQQEDSAVYLCASSLVMAWGNEKLFFGSGTQLSVL.

The CDR3 sequence is CASSHTPRSQYF. In DNA, the CDR3 is TGTGCCAGCAGTCATACGCCCAGGTCGCAGTACTTC. J is TRBJ2-7 and V is TRBV28; D is undetermined. With 5 bases removed from V and 9 bases from J, the gap between germline ends came to 14 bases. CDR3 size: 12 residues. Germline V lookup: CDR1 MDHEN, CDR2 SYDVKM.

This clone was seen only once. The rearrangement joins TRBV15 to TRBJ1-2; D remains ambiguous. Germline-derived CDR1 and CDR2 are LNHNV and YYDKDF (reference sequence). Deletions cut 2 bases from V and 5 bases from J, with 12 bases between. This CDR3 region has 14 residues. The CDR3 region has the DNA TGTGCCACCAGCAGACTCGGGGAGGGTTATGGCTACACCTTC. It yields the protein CATSRLGEGYGYTF.

The genes are TRBV18 and TRBJ1-6; TRBD1 might be the D (6 bases). Germline V gene sequence: CDR1 KGHSH, CDR2 LQKENI. The CDR3 totals 16 residues. V dropped 0 bases and J dropped 8 bases, with 14 bases sitting between them. The CDR3 bases are TGTGCCAGCTCACCACCGGGGGCAGGGACCTATTCACCCCTCCACTTT. Protein sequence: CASSPPGAGTYSPLHF.

The chain is built from TRBV9 and TRBJ2-1; 7 bases match TRBD2. CDR3 size: 15 residues. Trimming cost V 4 bases and J 1 base; bases outside gene matches: 5. Looked up from germline, CDR1 is SGDLS and CDR2 is YYNGEE. CDR3 region: CASSRGRGSYNEQFF. The DNA of the CDR3 is TGTGCCAGCAGCCGCGGGAGAGGGTCCTACAATGAGCAGTTCTTC. The full variable domain, completed using reference TRBV9 and TRBJ2-1, is DSGVTQTPKHLITATGQRVTLRCSPRSGDLSVYWYQQSLDQGLQFLIQYYNGEERAKGNILERFSAQQFPDLHSELNLSSLELGDSALYFCASSRGRGSYNEQFFGPGTRLTVL.

The chain is built from TRBV18 and TRBJ1-1, with D perhaps TRBD1 (6 bases). This CDR3 comprises 13 residues. The germline gives CDR1 KGHSH, CDR2 LQKENI. V lost 3 bases and J 6 bases, leaving 11 bases between the germline ends. The CDR3 DNA follows: TGTGCCAGCTCACCGGAACAGGGAGCTGAAGCTTTCTTT. This codes for CASSPEQGAEAFF.

The V call is TRBV7-9, the J call TRBJ2-3; D remains ambiguous. Trimming pared 5 bases from V and 4 bases from J, leaving 7 bases between. CDR1 is SEHNR and CDR2 is FQNEAQ in the germline V gene (reference sequence). The CDR3 totals 12 residues. The CDR3 bases are TGTGCCAGCAGCCGACGACCAGATACGCAGTATTTT. It translates to CASSRRPDTQYF.

In its sample, this clone was seen once. CDR3 sequence (DNA): TGTGCCAGCAGTATTGCCGGGACAGGAGTTAGGGAGCACACAGATACGCAGTATTTT. Its protein product is CASSIAGTGVREHTDTQYF. The rearrangement uses TRBV2 and TRBJ2-3, with 8 positions matching TRBD1. The CDR3 covers 19 residues. Germline lookup yields CDR1 SNHLY and CDR2 FYNNEI. Trimming removed 5 bases from V and 2 bases from J; junction bases left unmatched: 18. Supplemented by reference TRBV2 and TRBJ2-3, the full variable domain reads EPEVTQTPSHQVTQMGQEVILRCVPISNHLYFYWYRQILGQKVEFLVSFYNNEISEKSEIFDDQFSVERPDGSNFTLKIRSTKLEDSAMYFCASSIAGTGVREHTDTQYFGPGTRLTVL.

The J gene is TRBJ2-3, the V gene TRBV7-3; tentatively, D is TRBD2 (6 bases). The germline CDR1 and CDR2 sequences are SGHTA and FQGTGA. The CDR3 is 14 residues long. Deletions cut 0 bases from V and 9 bases from J, with 13 bases between. The CDR3 loop reads CASSLTGLARTQYF. The CDR3 DNA reads as TGTGCCAGCAGCTTAACCGGCCTAGCGAGAACGCAGTATTTT. Variable domain in full (rest from reference TRBV7-3 and TRBJ2-3): GAGVSQTPSNKVTEKGKYVELRCDPISGHTALYWYRQSLGQGPEFLIYFQGTGAADDSGLPNDRFFAVRPEGSVSTLKIQRTERGDSAVYLCASSLTGLARTQYFGPGTRLTVL.

The chain links TRBV11-1 to TRBJ1-1; TRBD1 is a possible D gene (6 bases). The CDR3 covers 14 residues. Germline V lookup: CDR1 SGHAT, CDR2 FQDESV (reference sequence). Trimming left V 1 base short and J 10 bases short, with 16 bases between. The CDR3 reads CASSLGWQGRGAFF. The DNA of the CDR3 is TGTGCCAGCAGCTTAGGTTGGCAGGGGAGAGGAGCTTTCTTT.

The V and J genes are TRBV19 and TRBJ1-4; D is uncertain. Trimming removed 7 bases from V and 4 bases from J, with 10 bases in between. Per the germline V gene, CDR1 is LNHDA and CDR2 is SQIVND (reference sequence). This CDR3 has 13 residues. The CDR3 protein is CASTPPFNEKLFF. CDR3 coding DNA: TGTGCCAGTACCCCACCGTTTAATGAAAAACTGTTTTTT.

This chain joins TRBV4-2 and TRBJ2-7, with D perhaps assigned TRBD1 or TRBD2 (5 bases each). Germline assignment: CDR1 LGHNA and CDR2 YNFKEQ. Between the trimmed V and J ends, which lost 0 bases and 2 bases, there was a span of 11 bases. This CDR3 has 15 amino acids. The CDR3 nucleotides are TGTGCCAGCAGCCAAGATCCAGGGACGGCCTACGAGCAGTACTTC. Its translation: CASSQDPGTAYEQYF.

This rearrangement joins TRBV7-9 to TRBJ1-1; D gene unclear. The CDR3 has 16 residues. Trimming removed 6 bases from V and 1 base from J, with 18 bases in between. In germline, CDR1 is SEHNR, CDR2 FQNEAQ (reference sequence). The CDR3 nucleotides are TGTGCCAGCAGTCCGTGGGCGGAGGTCGAGAACACTGAAGCTTTCTTT. Its translation: CASSPWAEVENTEAFF.

This clone was counted between two and nine times. V gene TRBV27 combines with J gene TRBJ1-3, with 9 positions matching TRBD1. The CDR3 is made up of 18 amino acids. The V and J ends lost 5 bases and 1 base, in that order; junction bases with no gene match: 12. Germline V CDR1 and CDR2: MNHEY, SMNVEV (reference sequence). The CDR3: CASSHRSPGQGSGNTIYF. For the CDR3, the DNA is TGTGCCAGCAGTCACCGGTCTCCGGGACAGGGTTCTGGAAACACCATATATTTT.

The chain links TRBV13 to TRBJ2-7; D tentatively reads TRBD1 or TRBD2 (5 bases each). V shed 5 bases and J shed 0 bases, with 11 bases lying between them. The germline gives CDR1 PRHDT, CDR2 FYEKMQ (reference sequence). This CDR3 is 14 amino acids long. The CDR3 is CASSRDVHSYEQYF. CDR3 sequence (DNA): TGTGCCAGCAGCCGGGACGTCCACTCCTACGAGCAGTACTTC.

The V and J genes are TRBV10-3 and TRBJ2-7; 12 bases match TRBD1. V lost 10 bases to trimming and J lost 1 base; unmatched junction nucleotides: 14. The length of the CDR3 is 17 residues. Germline V CDR1 and CDR2: ENHRY, SYGVKD. The CDR3 bases are TGTGCCACCGTTCGGGGGACAGGGGGCCTCGGGTCCTACGAGCAGTACTTC. The encoded protein is CATVRGTGGLGSYEQYF.

The chain couples TRBV28 to TRBJ2-6; D might be TRBD2 (5 bases). Trimming removed 11 bases at V and 0 bases at J, with 5 bases between. CDR1 is MDHEN and CDR2 is SYDVKM in the germline V gene. This CDR3 spans 12 amino acids. The CDR3 loop is CAGSSGANVLTF. CDR3 nucleotide sequence: TGTGCCGGGAGCTCTGGGGCCAACGTCCTGACTTTC.